This T cell receptor beta chain was obtained from a study of shared clonotypes between healthy human individuals. The assay was immunoSEQ multiplex PCR, and TCRdb's table has in-frame clones only and misses some. The sample yields around 1 million clones, 76% seen once. Germline V lookup: CDR1 MRHNA, CDR2 SNTAGT. There are 18 residues in the CDR3. Trimming stripped 0 bases from V and 5 bases from J, with 22 bases between. The sample taken for sequencing was memory CD4+ T cells sorted from blood. Subset indicated: CD45RA-negative fraction. The clonotype originates from a man between 18 and 35 years old in good health. The chain is built from TRBV6-4 and TRBJ2-5; D assignment may be TRBD1 or TRBD2 (5 bases each). The CDR3 DNA reads TGTGCCAGCAGTGACTCAAGGCCGTCCGGGGCCCAAGGGGAGACCCAGTACTTC. Its protein product is CASSDSRPSGAQGETQYF.